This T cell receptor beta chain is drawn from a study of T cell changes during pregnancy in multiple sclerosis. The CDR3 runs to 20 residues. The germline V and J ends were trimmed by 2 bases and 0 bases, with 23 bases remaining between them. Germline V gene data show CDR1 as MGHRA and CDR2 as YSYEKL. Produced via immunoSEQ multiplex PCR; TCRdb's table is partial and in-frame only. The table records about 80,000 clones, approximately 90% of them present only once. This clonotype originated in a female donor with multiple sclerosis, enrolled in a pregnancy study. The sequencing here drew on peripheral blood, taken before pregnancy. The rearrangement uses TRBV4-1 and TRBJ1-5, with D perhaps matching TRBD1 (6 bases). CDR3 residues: CASSQNQLRGTLHSNQPQHF. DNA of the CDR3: TGCGCCAGCAGCCAAAACCAGCTAAGGGGGACGCTTCATAGCAATCAGCCCCAGCATTTT.